This entry describes one T cell receptor (beta chain). Its antigen is not known. This clone may be a read error of a much larger clone one base away. CDR1 is MDHEN and CDR2 is SYDVKM in the germline V gene. The CDR3 is 17 amino acids. J was trimmed by 4 bases and V by 3 bases; bases with no gene match: 5. Amplification of TCR beta CDR3 regions was performed using RNA transcripts as template. RT-PCR in the first round (using the HTBI primer set) targeted the TCR CDR3. TCRdb passed the multiplex PCR reads through MiXCR, listing each CDR3 protein once. Of a few hundred thousand distinct CDR3 sequences detected, under 15% appear once; the ten largest clones hold approximately 30%. The study excluded patients with uncontrolled infection, other autoimmune disease, pregnancy or lactation. Source material for PBMCs was around 10 ml fresh peripheral blood. These data belong to a study of T cells in Graves' hyperthyroidism and ophthalmopathy.

Findings and caveats of the study: The majority of expanded thyroid clonotypes above 0.001 also appeared in blood.

The chain is built from TRBV28 and TRBJ2-1, with 14 bases matching TRBD2. The sequencing sample was made of blood. The receptor was isolated from a woman in her twenties or thirties with Graves' hyperthyroidism. CDR3 region: CASSFPGLAGEYNEQFF. In DNA, the CDR3 is TGTGCCAGCAGTTTCCCGGGACTAGCGGGAGAATACAATGAGCAGTTCTTC.